This TCR beta chain was identified during a study of PD-L1 blockade in urothelial cancer. The wider study: Treatment start was followed by blood analysis at 3 weeks (second dose) and again at 6 weeks.

The sample holds a few counts of this clone. The time point was: pretreatment peripheral blood. Sampling of each patient yielded between 1 and 8 specimens, collected pretreatment and on-treatment. The CDR3 totals 17 residues. After removal of 7 bases from V and 0 bases from J, the junction contained 12 bases not matched to a gene. The germline CDR1 and CDR2 sequences are LGHNA and YNFKEQ. Spiking each PCR with synthetic TCR analog templates was performed. The protocol was immunoSEQ multiplex PCR, while the TCRdb copy is restricted to in-frame clones and leaves out a portion. Altogether approximately 86,000 clones are present, just under 85% being singletons, with the ten largest covering about 6.9%.

This chain links TRBV4-2 with TRBJ2-1; 7 bases are shared with TRBD2. The source of this sequence is a man between 40 and 49 years old with urothelial cancer. Source: PBMCs, taken around atezolizumab (anti-PD-L1) treatment. The CDR3: CASTPLGGGSSYNEQFF. CDR3 DNA sequence: TGTGCCAGCACCCCTCTGGGGGGAGGGAGCTCCTACAATGAGCAGTTCTTC.